Listed below are T cell receptor beta chains from one sample, sequenced in a study of T cell responses to AZD1222 COVID-19 vaccine. Libraries were prepared by immunoSEQ multiplex PCR; TCRdb keeps only in-frame clonotypes and omits some of them. Of 98,000 or so clones listed, about 86% are singletons. Sequences were derived from peripheral blood, sampled on day 0 of AZD1222 vaccination. These receptor sequences come from an adult in good health. Both conserved end residues are part of each CDR3. D genes are given only for firm matches. Clone size is not always given. Where it is, it says once, few, many or a class for expanded clones.

v_call: TRBV4-1; clone_size: .; j_call: TRBJ2-5; d_call: .; cdr3_aa: CASSLRGAEETQYF; cdr3_nt: TGCGCCAGCAGCCTCCGAGGGGCCGAGGAGACCCAGTACTTC
v_call: TRBV5-8; clone_size: .; j_call: TRBJ2-2; d_call: TRBD2; cdr3_aa: CASSLGLAGTGELFF; cdr3_nt: TGTGCCAGCAGCTTGGGCCTAGCGGGAACCGGGGAGCTGTTTTTT
v_call: TRBV10-3; clone_size: .; j_call: TRBJ1-4; d_call: .; cdr3_aa: CAISAGTTQLNEKLFF; cdr3_nt: TGTGCCATCAGTGCGGGAACCACACAATTGAATGAAAAACTGTTTTTT
v_call: TRBV19; clone_size: once; j_call: TRBJ1-1; d_call: TRBD1; cdr3_aa: CASSNRDRANTEAFF; cdr3_nt: TGTGCCAGTAGTAACCGGGACAGGGCGAACACTGAAGCTTTCTTT
v_call: TRBV4-1; clone_size: .; j_call: TRBJ1-2; d_call: .; cdr3_aa: CASSQDLGYGYTF; cdr3_nt: TGCGCCAGCAGCCAAGATCTGGGGTATGGCTACACCTTC
v_call: TRBV9; clone_size: .; j_call: TRBJ2-1; d_call: TRBD1; cdr3_aa: CASSVGTGPGSNEQFF; cdr3_nt: TGTGCCAGCAGCGTAGGGACAGGGCCAGGGTCGAATGAGCAGTTCTTC
v_call: TRBV5-1; clone_size: .; j_call: TRBJ2-3; d_call: TRBD1; cdr3_aa: CASSSGQGVPDTQYF; cdr3_nt: TGCGCCAGCAGCTCGGGACAGGGAGTCCCAGATACGCAGTATTTT
v_call: TRBV3-1/TRBV3-2; clone_size: .; j_call: TRBJ2-3; d_call: .; cdr3_aa: CASSHLTRSGDTQYF; cdr3_nt: TGTGCCAGCAGCCATTTGACTAGGTCGGGGGATACGCAGTATTTT
v_call: TRBV7-9; clone_size: .; j_call: TRBJ1-2; d_call: .; cdr3_aa: CASSHETGNRGYTF; cdr3_nt: TGTGCCAGCAGCCATGAGACAGGAAATCGGGGCTACACCTTC
v_call: TRBV6-5; clone_size: .; j_call: TRBJ1-1; d_call: TRBD1; cdr3_aa: CASGQGGTEAFF; cdr3_nt: TGTGCCAGCGGACAGGGGGGCACTGAAGCTTTCTTT
v_call: TRBV11-2; clone_size: .; j_call: TRBJ2-7; d_call: .; cdr3_aa: CASSLNRVEQYF; cdr3_nt: TGTGCCAGCAGCCTGAACAGGGTCGAGCAGTACTTC
v_call: TRBV29-1; clone_size: .; j_call: TRBJ2-1; d_call: .; cdr3_aa: CSGKSSYNEQFF; cdr3_nt: TGCAGCGGAAAGAGCTCCTACAATGAGCAGTTCTTC
v_call: TRBV11-3; clone_size: .; j_call: TRBJ2-2; d_call: .; cdr3_aa: CASSLETKTGTGELFF; cdr3_nt: TGTGCCAGCAGCTTAGAAACAAAGACAGGCACCGGGGAGCTGTTTTTT
v_call: TRBV7-2; clone_size: .; j_call: TRBJ2-3; d_call: TRBD2; cdr3_aa: CASSWISGSFTDTQYF; cdr3_nt: TGTGCCAGCAGCTGGATTAGCGGGAGCTTCACAGATACGCAGTATTTT
v_call: TRBV7-2; clone_size: .; j_call: TRBJ2-3; d_call: .; cdr3_aa: CASTPAAGTDTQYF; cdr3_nt: TGTGCCAGCACCCCAGCGGCGGGCACAGATACGCAGTATTTT
v_call: TRBV7-9; clone_size: .; j_call: TRBJ1-6; d_call: .; cdr3_aa: CASSSAGGKGSPLHF; cdr3_nt: TGTGCCAGCAGCTCGGCGGGGGGTAAGGGTTCACCCCTCCACTTT
v_call: TRBV5-1; clone_size: .; j_call: TRBJ1-2; d_call: .; cdr3_aa: CASSFRVGNYGYTF; cdr3_nt: TGCGCCAGCAGCTTCAGGGTGGGGAACTATGGCTACACCTTC
v_call: TRBV3-1/TRBV3-2; clone_size: few; j_call: TRBJ1-6; d_call: .; cdr3_aa: CASSQYRVGSPLHF; cdr3_nt: TGTGCCAGCAGCCAATACAGGGTGGGTTCACCCCTCCACTTT
v_call: TRBV30; clone_size: once; j_call: TRBJ1-4; d_call: .; cdr3_aa: CAWGRSPTNEKLFF; cdr3_nt: TGTGCCTGGGGGCGGTCTCCAACTAATGAAAAACTGTTTTTT
v_call: TRBV6-5; clone_size: .; j_call: TRBJ2-3; d_call: .; cdr3_aa: CASKVDTDTQYF; cdr3_nt: TGTGCCAGCAAGGTCGACACAGATACGCAGTATTTT
v_call: TRBV2; clone_size: .; j_call: TRBJ2-5; d_call: .; cdr3_aa: CASSDGRSRETQYF; cdr3_nt: TGTGCCAGCAGTGACGGCCGGTCTCGAGAGACCCAGTACTTC
v_call: TRBV7-2; clone_size: .; j_call: TRBJ1-1; d_call: .; cdr3_aa: CASSLEGTSNTEAFF; cdr3_nt: TGTGCCAGCAGCTTAGAAGGCACCTCGAACACTGAAGCTTTCTTT
v_call: TRBV7-2; clone_size: once; j_call: TRBJ1-2; d_call: .; cdr3_aa: CASSHGEDWSYGYTF; cdr3_nt: TGTGCCAGCAGCCATGGGGAGGACTGGAGCTATGGCTACACCTTC
v_call: TRBV2; clone_size: once; j_call: TRBJ1-1; d_call: .; cdr3_aa: CASSDRQFLNTEAFF; cdr3_nt: TGTGCCAGCAGCGACAGGCAGTTCTTGAACACTGAAGCTTTCTTT
v_call: TRBV5-4; clone_size: .; j_call: TRBJ1-1; d_call: TRBD1; cdr3_aa: CASSPTGRGTEAFF; cdr3_nt: TGTGCCAGCAGCCCGACAGGGAGGGGGACTGAAGCTTTCTTT
v_call: TRBV28; clone_size: .; j_call: TRBJ1-2; d_call: TRBD1; cdr3_aa: CASSRPGTGDGYTF; cdr3_nt: TGTGCCAGCAGCCGTCCCGGGACAGGGGACGGCTACACCTTC
v_call: TRBV5-6; clone_size: .; j_call: TRBJ1-3; d_call: .; cdr3_aa: CASSLLSGNTIYF; cdr3_nt: TGTGCCAGCAGCTTGCTCTCTGGAAACACCATATATTTT
v_call: TRBV28; clone_size: .; j_call: TRBJ1-5; d_call: .; cdr3_aa: CASSTENNQPQHF; cdr3_nt: TGTGCCAGCAGTACCGAAAACAATCAGCCCCAGCATTTT
v_call: TRBV19; clone_size: .; j_call: TRBJ2-3; d_call: .; cdr3_aa: CASRDQQGSTDTQYF; cdr3_nt: TGTGCCAGTAGAGATCAACAGGGAAGCACAGATACGCAGTATTTT
v_call: TRBV11-3; clone_size: few; j_call: TRBJ1-5; d_call: .; cdr3_aa: CASSLWSGWDQPQHF; cdr3_nt: TGTGCCAGCAGCTTATGGTCAGGGTGGGATCAGCCCCAGCATTTT
v_call: TRBV27; clone_size: .; j_call: TRBJ2-7; d_call: .; cdr3_aa: CASSFYPGTADTYEQYF; cdr3_nt: TGTGCCAGCAGTTTTTATCCCGGGACCGCGGACACCTACGAGCAGTACTTC
v_call: TRBV5-4; clone_size: once; j_call: TRBJ2-7; d_call: .; cdr3_aa: CASSSRTSYEQYF; cdr3_nt: TGTGCCAGCAGCTCCCGGACAAGCTACGAGCAGTACTTC
v_call: TRBV19; clone_size: .; j_call: TRBJ2-5; d_call: .; cdr3_aa: CASSIGQLQETQYF; cdr3_nt: TGTGCCAGTAGTATAGGACAGCTCCAAGAGACCCAGTACTTC
v_call: TRBV2; clone_size: .; j_call: TRBJ1-5; d_call: TRBD1; cdr3_aa: CASGTGVGSGQPQHF; cdr3_nt: TGTGCCAGCGGGACAGGGGTAGGATCAGGTCAGCCCCAGCATTTT
v_call: TRBV6-4; clone_size: .; j_call: TRBJ1-6; d_call: .; cdr3_aa: CASRATFENSPLHF; cdr3_nt: TGTGCCAGCAGGGCCACATTCGAAAATTCACCCCTCCACTTT
v_call: TRBV19; clone_size: .; j_call: TRBJ1-6; d_call: .; cdr3_aa: CASSIQGGSPLHF; cdr3_nt: TGTGCCAGTAGTATCCAGGGAGGTTCACCCCTCCACTTT
v_call: TRBV27; clone_size: .; j_call: TRBJ1-1; d_call: .; cdr3_aa: CASSFLGVTEAFF; cdr3_nt: TGTGCCAGCAGTTTCTTAGGGGTCACTGAAGCTTTCTTT
v_call: TRBV28; clone_size: .; j_call: TRBJ1-1; d_call: .; cdr3_aa: CASSFDTYTEAFF; cdr3_nt: TGTGCCAGCAGTTTTGACACCTACACTGAAGCTTTCTTT
v_call: TRBV7-6; clone_size: .; j_call: TRBJ1-1; d_call: TRBD1; cdr3_aa: CASGLGWQGEKNTEAFF; cdr3_nt: TGTGCCAGCGGCTTAGGTTGGCAGGGGGAGAAGAACACTGAAGCTTTCTTT
v_call: TRBV7-9; clone_size: .; j_call: TRBJ1-6; d_call: .; cdr3_aa: CASSSMTNSPLHF; cdr3_nt: TGTGCCAGCAGCTCCATGACTAATTCACCCCTCCACTTT
v_call: TRBV5-1; clone_size: .; j_call: TRBJ1-2; d_call: TRBD1; cdr3_aa: CASSLGQGDSYGYTF; cdr3_nt: TGCGCCAGCAGCTTGGGTCAGGGGGACTCCTATGGCTACACCTTC
v_call: TRBV11-3; clone_size: .; j_call: TRBJ2-1; d_call: TRBD1; cdr3_aa: CASSSWRGTGGSEQFF; cdr3_nt: TGTGCCAGCAGCTCGTGGCGAGGGACAGGGGGGTCTGAGCAGTTCTTC
v_call: TRBV7-2; clone_size: .; j_call: TRBJ1-4; d_call: .; cdr3_aa: CASSLAGHNEKLFF; cdr3_nt: TGTGCCAGCAGCTTGGCAGGACATAATGAAAAACTGTTTTTT
v_call: TRBV24-1; clone_size: .; j_call: TRBJ1-3; d_call: .; cdr3_aa: CATSDSRGPGNTIYF; cdr3_nt: TGTGCCACCAGTGATTCCAGGGGTCCTGGAAACACCATATATTTT
v_call: TRBV5-8; clone_size: .; j_call: TRBJ2-7; d_call: .; cdr3_aa: CASSLAITGESSYEQYF; cdr3_nt: TGTGCCAGCAGCTTGGCGATTACAGGCGAGAGCTCCTACGAGCAGTACTTC
v_call: TRBV18; clone_size: .; j_call: TRBJ1-2; d_call: .; cdr3_aa: CASSPGPDLDGYTF; cdr3_nt: TGTGCCAGCTCACCCGGGCCCGATCTTGATGGCTACACCTTC
v_call: TRBV3-1/TRBV3-2; clone_size: .; j_call: TRBJ2-7; d_call: .; cdr3_aa: CASSQEGGAPEQYF; cdr3_nt: TGTGCCAGCAGCCAAGAAGGAGGGGCGCCCGAGCAGTACTTC
v_call: TRBV11-3; clone_size: .; j_call: TRBJ2-7; d_call: .; cdr3_aa: CASSGRSYEQYF; cdr3_nt: TGTGCCAGCAGCGGGCGGTCCTACGAGCAGTACTTC
v_call: TRBV7-2; clone_size: .; j_call: TRBJ2-5; d_call: .; cdr3_aa: CASSPAGLQETQYF; cdr3_nt: TGTGCCAGCAGTCCGGCGGGACTCCAAGAGACCCAGTACTTC
v_call: TRBV7-2; clone_size: .; j_call: TRBJ2-5; d_call: .; cdr3_aa: CASSLGGGSETQYF; cdr3_nt: TGTGCCAGCAGCTTAGGTGGGGGTTCGGAGACCCAGTACTTC
v_call: TRBV19; clone_size: .; j_call: TRBJ1-5; d_call: TRBD1; cdr3_aa: CASSIDLGQGLPQHF; cdr3_nt: TGTGCCAGTAGTATAGATTTAGGACAGGGTCTGCCCCAGCATTTT
v_call: TRBV10-3; clone_size: .; j_call: TRBJ2-7; d_call: .; cdr3_aa: CAISGGVVVSYEQYF; cdr3_nt: TGTGCCATCAGTGGAGGAGTAGTTGTTAGCTACGAGCAGTACTTC
v_call: TRBV11-2; clone_size: .; j_call: TRBJ1-3; d_call: TRBD1; cdr3_aa: CASGSSGTGANTIYF; cdr3_nt: TGTGCCAGCGGATCCTCCGGGACAGGGGCTAACACCATATATTTT
v_call: TRBV4-1; clone_size: .; j_call: TRBJ2-3; d_call: .; cdr3_aa: CASSQDGDTGTDTQYF; cdr3_nt: TGCGCCAGCAGCCAAGATGGAGACACAGGCACAGATACGCAGTATTTT
v_call: TRBV6-5; clone_size: once; j_call: TRBJ2-5; d_call: .; cdr3_aa: CASSYSRPPETQYF; cdr3_nt: TGTGCCAGCAGTTACTCTAGACCTCCAGAGACCCAGTACTTC
v_call: TRBV11-2; clone_size: .; j_call: TRBJ1-4; d_call: .; cdr3_aa: CASSSTDATNEKLFF; cdr3_nt: TGTGCCAGCAGCTCGACTGATGCAACTAATGAAAAACTGTTTTTT
v_call: TRBV6-1; clone_size: .; j_call: TRBJ2-3; d_call: TRBD2; cdr3_aa: CASSDRLAGARTDTQYF; cdr3_nt: TGTGCCAGCAGTGACCGACTAGCGGGGGCCCGCACAGATACGCAGTATTTT
v_call: TRBV6-5; clone_size: .; j_call: TRBJ1-2; d_call: TRBD1; cdr3_aa: CASSSPGQGPFYGYTF; cdr3_nt: TGTGCCAGCAGTTCACCCGGACAGGGTCCTTTCTATGGCTACACCTTC
v_call: TRBV6-5; clone_size: .; j_call: TRBJ1-5; d_call: TRBD1; cdr3_aa: CASSWAGGQEGQPQHF; cdr3_nt: TGTGCCAGCAGTTGGGCCGGGGGACAGGAGGGTCAGCCCCAGCATTTT